Presented here are 15 T cell receptor beta chains from one specimen sequenced in a study of blood T cell repertoires in COVID-19. Measured with immunoSEQ multiplex PCR; TCRdb has only the in-frame clones, and not every one. The sample has 210,000 or so clones, around four fifths seen once. The sample consisted of peripheral blood. These receptors were taken from a man aged 45-65 years with active or convalescent COVID-19.

This clone appeared a few times. Germline is not matched at one junction end, which may reflect a read error. The chain employs TRBV29-1 and TRBJ2-7; the D is unclear. From germline, CDR1 is SQVTM and CDR2 ANQGSEA. The CDR3 covers 12 residues. This CDR3 reads CSVQKTSHEQYF. DNA of the CDR3: TGCAGCGTACAGAAGACCTCCCACGAGCAGTACTTC.

The V gene is TRBV6-5, the J gene TRBJ1-2, with no clear D. Trimming took 6 bases from V and 5 from J, leaving 13 bases between them. The germline V gene has CDR1 MNHEY and CDR2 SVGAGI. The CDR3 is 13 residues long. CDR3 region: CASSYRRRYGYTF. In DNA, the CDR3 is TGTGCCAGCAGCTACCGTAGGCGGTATGGCTACACCTTC.

CDR3 coding DNA: TGTGCCAGCAGCTTAGTGACGACAGGGGGTTTCAATCAGCCCCAGCATTTT. It encodes CASSLVTTGGFNQPQHF. The rearrangement joins TRBV7-9 to TRBJ1-5, with 9 bases lining up with TRBD1. Trimming cost V 1 base and J 3 bases; bases outside gene matches: 7. The V gene's germline CDR1 is SEHNR and CDR2 FQNEAQ (reference sequence). The CDR3 loop spans 17 amino acids.

The chain has TRBV6-5 and TRBJ1-6; TRBD1 matches 8 bases. This CDR3 has 15 amino acids. CDR1 and CDR2 from the germline V gene are MNHEY and SVGAGI. The J segment lost 7 bases and the V segment lost 4 bases, leaving 6 bases of the junction unmatched. CDR3 coding DNA: TGTGCCAGCAGTTCGGACAGGGTGAGAAATTCACCCCTCCACTTT. It encodes CASSSDRVRNSPLHF.

The genes are TRBV7-2 and TRBJ2-7; 9 bases agree with TRBD1. CDR3 length: 16 residues. V shed 1 base and J 0 bases; nucleotides not matched to a gene: 4. Germline CDR1 is SGHTA and CDR2 is FQGNSA. Here the CDR3 reads CASSLGGTGPSYEQYF. CDR3 nucleotide sequence: TGTGCCAGCAGCTTAGGAGGGACAGGGCCCTCCTACGAGCAGTACTTC.

J is TRBJ2-7 and V is TRBV11-2; D not resolved. The V and J ends lost 4 bases and 7 bases respectively, with 14 bases between them. CDR1 is SGHAT and CDR2 is FQNNGV in the germline V gene. The CDR3 is 13 residues long. The CDR3 loop is CASSSVRAGEQYF. The CDR3 DNA sequence: TGTGCCAGCAGCTCAGTACGCGCCGGGGAGCAGTACTTC.

The genes are TRBV10-1 and TRBJ2-7; possibly TRBD1 for D (6 bases). The V gene's germline CDR1 is WNHNN and CDR2 SYGVQD (reference sequence). The V gene lost 7 bases and the J gene lost 6 bases, with 19 bases spanning the gap. The CDR3 spans 14 residues. Written as DNA, the CDR3 is TGCGCCAGCAATTCGGGTCAGGGGATAGCCGAGCAGTACTTC. It codes for CASNSGQGIAEQYF.

The chain links TRBV27 to TRBJ1-3; 8 nucleotides line up with TRBD1. The germline V gene has CDR1 MNHEY and CDR2 SMNVEV (reference sequence). The CDR3 length is 14 residues. J gave up 4 bases and V 6 bases, and 5 bases lay outside the gene matches. Here the CDR3 DNA reads TGTGCCAGCAGCACAGGGGGAGGGGGAAACACCATATATTTT. Amino acid sequence: CASSTGGGGNTIYF.

The J gene is TRBJ1-1, the V gene TRBV19; no clear D. The CDR3 has 13 residues. Germline assignment: CDR1 LNHDA and CDR2 SQIVND (reference sequence). Trimming shortened V by 7 bases and J by 8 bases, and 17 bases separated the two germline ends. The CDR3 loop is CASTQAKPSEAFF. As DNA, the CDR3 is TGTGCCAGTACCCAAGCCAAGCCTTCAGAAGCTTTCTTT.

A single count supports this clone. CDR3 DNA: TGTGCCAGCAGCCCTACAGGGGGCTTCTATGGCTACACCTTC. Amino acid sequence: CASSPTGGFYGYTF. The chain combines TRBV9 with TRBJ1-2, with TRBD1 matching over 9 bases. Germline V gene lookup returns CDR1 SGDLS and CDR2 YYNGEE. This CDR3 is 14 amino acids long. V trimming: 4 bases; J trimming: 4 bases; junction bases outside the gene matches: 5.

The V call is TRBV18, the J call TRBJ2-3; no clear D gene. This CDR3 is built from 17 residues. In germline, CDR1 is KGHSH, CDR2 LQKENI. The V end lost 3 bases, the J end lost 2 bases, and 18 bases lay between the germline ends. The CDR3 spells CASSPLGAPTPTDTQYF. The CDR3 DNA is TGTGCCAGCTCACCCTTAGGAGCCCCGACCCCCACAGATACGCAGTATTTT. The variable domain in full, completed from reference TRBV18 and TRBJ2-3, reads NAGVMQNPRHLVRRRGQEARLRCSPMKGHSHVYWYRQLPEEGLKFMVYLQKENIIDESGMPKERFSAEFPKEGPSILRIQQVVRGDSAAYFCASSPLGAPTPTDTQYFGPGTRLTVL.

This sequence joins TRBV3-1 (or the pseudogene TRBV3-2) and TRBJ2-7; TRBD1 matches 10 bases. V lost 5 bases and J lost 4; bases outside the gene matches: 5. CDR1 LGHDT and CDR2 YNNKEL come from the germline V gene (reference sequence). CDR3 length: 14 residues. The DNA for the CDR3 is TGTGCCAGCAGCGCCGGGACAGGGGATTACGAGCAGTACTTC. This gives the protein CASSAGTGDYEQYF.

This chain links TRBV6-1 with TRBJ2-1; D perhaps matches TRBD1 (6 bases). This CDR3 has 15 residues. Germline values: CDR1 MNHNS, CDR2 SASEGT. V gave up 2 bases and J gave up 7 bases, with 15 bases separating them. CDR3 sequence: CASSELVLGGNEQFF. Here the CDR3 DNA reads TGTGCCAGCAGTGAACTGGTCTTAGGGGGTAATGAGCAGTTCTTC.

V is TRBV4-3 and J is TRBJ2-7, with 15 bases fitting TRBD2. The CDR3 spans 18 residues. V lost 4 bases, J lost 5 bases, and 12 bases stayed unmatched. Germline-derived CDR1 and CDR2 are LGHNA and YSLEER. The CDR3 spells CASSPNGTSGGSPDEQYF. CDR3 DNA sequence: TGCGCCAGCAGCCCCAACGGGACTAGCGGGGGGTCGCCCGACGAGCAGTACTTC.

The chain carries TRBV5-1 and TRBJ2-3; 10 bases align to TRBD2. CDR1 is SGHRS and CDR2 is YFSETQ in the germline V gene. This CDR3 is 16 amino acids long. J was trimmed by 4 bases and V by 0 bases; bases with no gene match: 5. This CDR3 reads CASSLALAGVADTQYF. CDR3 sequence (DNA): TGCGCCAGCAGCTTGGCCCTAGCGGGAGTGGCAGATACGCAGTATTTT.